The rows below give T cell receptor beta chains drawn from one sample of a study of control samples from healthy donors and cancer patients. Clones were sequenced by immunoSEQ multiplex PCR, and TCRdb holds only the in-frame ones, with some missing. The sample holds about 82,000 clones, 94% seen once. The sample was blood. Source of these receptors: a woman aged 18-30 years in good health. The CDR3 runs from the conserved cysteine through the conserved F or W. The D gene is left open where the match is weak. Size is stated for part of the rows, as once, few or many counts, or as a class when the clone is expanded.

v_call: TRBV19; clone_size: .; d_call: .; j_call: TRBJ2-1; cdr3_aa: CASSIDWTSGEQFF; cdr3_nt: TGTGCCAGTAGTATAGATTGGACTTCGGGGGAGCAGTTCTTC
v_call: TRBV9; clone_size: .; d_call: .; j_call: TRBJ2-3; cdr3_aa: CASTGTSTDTQYF; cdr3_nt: TGTGCCAGCACGGGTACTAGCACAGATACGCAGTATTTT
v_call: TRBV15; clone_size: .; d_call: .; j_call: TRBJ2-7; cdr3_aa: CATSRDRLDSYEQYF; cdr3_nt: TGTGCCACCAGCAGAGATCGACTCGACTCCTACGAGCAGTACTTC
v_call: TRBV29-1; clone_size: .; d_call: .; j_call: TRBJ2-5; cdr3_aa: CGVEEGGRETQYF; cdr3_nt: TGCGGCGTTGAGGAAGGGGGGAGGGAGACCCAGTACTTC
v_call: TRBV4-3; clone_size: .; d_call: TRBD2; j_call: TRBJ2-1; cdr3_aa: CASSHQAPGTSDEQFF; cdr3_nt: TGCGCCAGCAGCCACCAGGCCCCGGGGACTAGCGATGAGCAGTTCTTC
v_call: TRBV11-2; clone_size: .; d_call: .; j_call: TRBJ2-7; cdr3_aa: CASRSHQRVFYEQYF; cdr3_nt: TGTGCCAGCAGATCCCACCAGCGGGTCTTCTACGAGCAGTACTTC
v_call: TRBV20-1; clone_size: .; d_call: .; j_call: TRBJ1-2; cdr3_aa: CSATTAYGYTF; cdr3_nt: TGCAGTGCCACTACAGCCTATGGCTACACCTTC
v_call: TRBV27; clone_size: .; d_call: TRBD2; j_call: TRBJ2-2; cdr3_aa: CASTLVGGGTGELFF; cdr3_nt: TGTGCCAGCACTTTGGTCGGGGGGGGGACCGGGGAGCTGTTTTTT
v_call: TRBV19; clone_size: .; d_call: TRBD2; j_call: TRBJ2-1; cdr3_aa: CASSSGLKNNEQFF; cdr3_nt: TGTGCCAGTAGCTCGGGACTAAAAAACAATGAGCAGTTCTTC
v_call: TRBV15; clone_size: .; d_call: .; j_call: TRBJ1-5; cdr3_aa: CAAGEGDQPQHF; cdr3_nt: TGTGCCGCAGGGGAAGGGGATCAGCCCCAGCATTTT
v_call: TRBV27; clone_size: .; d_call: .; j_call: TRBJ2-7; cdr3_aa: CASSFLVSGNPYEQYF; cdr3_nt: TGTGCCAGCAGTTTTCTCGTGTCGGGGAATCCTTACGAGCAGTACTTC
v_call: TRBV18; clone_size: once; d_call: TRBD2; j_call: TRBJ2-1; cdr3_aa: CASSPTGLAADNEQFF; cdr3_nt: TGTGCCAGCTCACCGACGGGACTAGCGGCAGACAATGAGCAGTTCTTC
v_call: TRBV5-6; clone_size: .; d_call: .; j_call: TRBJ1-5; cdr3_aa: CASSLARGRGFIAQPQHF; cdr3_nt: TGTGCCAGCAGCTTGGCTAGGGGGAGAGGTTTTATTGCTCAGCCCCAGCATTTT
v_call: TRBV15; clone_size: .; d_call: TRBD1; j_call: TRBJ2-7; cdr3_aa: CATSRDGQGSHEQYF; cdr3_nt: TGTGCCACCAGCAGAGATGGACAGGGGAGCCACGAGCAGTACTTC
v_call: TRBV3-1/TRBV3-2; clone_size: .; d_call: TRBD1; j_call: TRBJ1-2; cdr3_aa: CASSSRTGGIGYTF; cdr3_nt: TGTGCCAGCAGCTCCCGGACAGGGGGCATTGGCTACACCTTC
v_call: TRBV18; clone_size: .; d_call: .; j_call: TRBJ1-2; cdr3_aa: CASSPLDRLELGYTF; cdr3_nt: TGTGCCAGCTCACCATTGGACCGCTTGGAGTTGGGCTACACCTTC
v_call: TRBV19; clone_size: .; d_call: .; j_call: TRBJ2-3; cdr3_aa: CASSFSADTQYF; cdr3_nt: TGTGCCAGTAGTTTTTCGGCAGATACGCAGTATTTT
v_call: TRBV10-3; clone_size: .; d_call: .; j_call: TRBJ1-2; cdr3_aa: CAISESAGRDYGYTF; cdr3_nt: TGTGCCATCAGTGAGTCGGCAGGTCGAGACTATGGCTACACCTTC
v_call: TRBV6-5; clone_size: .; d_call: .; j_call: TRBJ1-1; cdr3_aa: CASSYGTGLLNTEAFF; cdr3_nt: TGTGCCAGCAGTTATGGGACGGGACTCTTGAACACTGAAGCTTTCTTT
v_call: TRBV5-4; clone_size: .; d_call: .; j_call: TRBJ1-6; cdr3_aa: CASSLESGASSYNSPLHF; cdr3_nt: TGTGCCAGCAGCTTGGAAAGTGGGGCGAGCTCCTATAATTCACCCCTCCACTTT
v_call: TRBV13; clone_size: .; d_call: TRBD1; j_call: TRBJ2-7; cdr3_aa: CASSSARKQGFLYEQYF; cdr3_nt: TGTGCCAGCAGCTCGGCCCGAAAACAGGGGTTCCTCTACGAGCAGTACTTC
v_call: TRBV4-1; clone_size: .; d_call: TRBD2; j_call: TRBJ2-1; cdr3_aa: CASSHGGDEQFF; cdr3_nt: TGCGCCAGCAGCCACGGGGGGGATGAGCAGTTCTTC
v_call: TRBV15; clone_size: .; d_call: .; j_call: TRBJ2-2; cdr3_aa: CATSRDRLGVPGELFF; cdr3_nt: TGTGCCACCAGCAGAGATAGGTTGGGGGTCCCCGGGGAGCTGTTTTTT
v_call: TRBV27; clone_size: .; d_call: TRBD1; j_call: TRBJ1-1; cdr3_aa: CASSGQVGLEAFF; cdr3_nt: TGTGCCAGCAGTGGACAGGTGGGCCTTGAAGCTTTCTTT
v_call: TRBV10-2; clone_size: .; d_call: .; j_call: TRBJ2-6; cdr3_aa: CASSLPGANVLTF; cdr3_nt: TGCGCCAGCAGCTTGCCAGGGGCCAACGTCCTGACTTTC
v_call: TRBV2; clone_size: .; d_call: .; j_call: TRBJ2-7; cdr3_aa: CASKGGRYYEQYF; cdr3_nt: TGTGCCAGCAAAGGAGGGAGGTACTACGAGCAGTACTTC
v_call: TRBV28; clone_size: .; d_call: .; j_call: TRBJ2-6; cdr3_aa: CASSLLGVRAGKGVLTF; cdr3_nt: TGTGCCAGCAGTTTATTGGGTGTAAGGGCAGGGAAGGGCGTCCTGACTTTC
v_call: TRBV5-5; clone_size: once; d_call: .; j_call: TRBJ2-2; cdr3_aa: CASSLWAGELFF; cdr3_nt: TGTGCCAGCAGCTTGTGGGCCGGGGAGCTGTTTTTT
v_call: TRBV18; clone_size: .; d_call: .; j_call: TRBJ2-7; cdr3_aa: CASSPSPGDSYEQYF; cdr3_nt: TGTGCCAGCTCACCATCTCCGGGGGACTCCTACGAGCAGTACTTC
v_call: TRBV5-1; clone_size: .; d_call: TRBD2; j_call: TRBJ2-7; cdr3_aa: CASSLSGGGSYEQYF; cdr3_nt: TGCGCCAGCAGCTTGTCCGGGGGAGGGAGCTACGAGCAGTACTTC
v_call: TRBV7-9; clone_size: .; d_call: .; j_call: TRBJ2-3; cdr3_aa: CASSPSSESTQYF; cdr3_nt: TGTGCCAGCAGCCCTAGCTCGGAAAGTACGCAGTATTTT